A selection of T cell receptor beta chains follows, all from one sample in a study of brain T cells in children with intractable seizures. The method was immunoSEQ multiplex PCR; TCRdb's version includes in-frame clones alone and lacks a portion of them. The sample records 300,000 to 400,000 clones, about 94% being singletons. The sample here was peripheral blood, taken 5 to 6 months after surgery. Receptor source: a boy in the first two years of life with tuberous sclerosis and intractable seizures. CDR3s include the opening cysteine and the closing phenylalanine or tryptophan. D genes are given only for firm matches. Where a row states a size, it is once, few, many or the class of an expanded clone; other rows omit it.

J,D,size,V,CDR3,DNA
TRBJ1-5,TRBD1,NA,TRBV2,CASSEGGWDRAGTNQPQHF,TGTGCCAGCAGTGAAGGGGGTTGGGACAGGGCTGGGACTAATCAGCCCCAGCATTTT
TRBJ2-7,NA,NA,TRBV19,CASSPRDTSYEQYF,TGTGCCAGTAGTCCCCGAGACACCTCCTACGAGCAGTACTTC
TRBJ2-2,TRBD1,few,TRBV23-1,CARQGKGSTGELFF,TGCGCCAGACAGGGGAAGGGGAGCACCGGGGAGCTGTTTTTT
TRBJ1-2,TRBD1,once,TRBV25-1,CASSEPGTGGNGYTF,TGTGCCAGCAGTGAACCAGGGACAGGGGGGAATGGCTACACCTTC
TRBJ1-3,NA,NA,TRBV9,CASSGRDLGAPGNTIYF,TGTGCCAGCAGCGGCCGGGACCTAGGGGCCCCTGGAAACACCATATATTTT
TRBJ2-7,TRBD1,NA,TRBV20-1,CSASAPTGVDYEQYF,TGCAGTGCTAGTGCCCCGACAGGGGTGGACTACGAGCAGTACTTC
TRBJ2-1,NA,NA,TRBV28,CASSPGPGNEQFF,TGTGCCAGCAGTCCCGGACCGGGCAATGAGCAGTTCTTC
TRBJ2-6,NA,NA,TRBV6-5,CASSVTPGANVLTF,TGTGCCAGCAGCGTCACCCCTGGGGCCAACGTCCTGACTTTC
TRBJ1-1,TRBD1,NA,TRBV7-9,CASSLSMTGVTEAFF,TGTGCCAGCAGCTTATCAATGACAGGGGTTACTGAAGCTTTCTTT
TRBJ2-3,TRBD2,NA,TRBV29-1,CSAVDPINPGRTTKNADTQYF,TGCAGCGCAGTTGACCCGATTAACCCCGGGAGGACCACCAAGAACGCAGATACGCAGTATTTT
TRBJ1-5,TRBD1,NA,TRBV5-1,CASSLLGQENQPQHF,TGCGCCAGCAGTCTATTGGGACAGGAGAATCAGCCCCAGCATTTT
TRBJ2-5,TRBD2,NA,TRBV5-4,CASREGLEETQYF,TGTGCCTCCAGGGAGGGATTAGAAGAGACCCAGTACTTC
TRBJ2-1,TRBD1,NA,TRBV6-5,CASSYNRGVLNEQFF,TGTGCCAGCAGTTACAACAGGGGAGTTCTCAATGAGCAGTTCTTC
TRBJ2-1,NA,NA,TRBV4-2,CASSQGVLISEQFF,TGTGCCAGCAGCCAAGGCGTTCTTATTTCTGAGCAGTTCTTC
TRBJ2-1,TRBD1,NA,TRBV28,CASSPGTERYNEQFF,TGTGCCAGCAGTCCCGGGACAGAGCGCTACAATGAGCAGTTCTTC
TRBJ2-1,NA,NA,TRBV9,CASSPPRGVNEQFF,TGTGCCAGCAGCCCACCGAGGGGAGTGAATGAGCAGTTCTTC
TRBJ2-1,TRBD2,NA,TRBV5-6,CASSRTTSGRYNEQFF,TGTGCCAGCAGCCGAACGACTAGCGGAAGATACAATGAGCAGTTCTTC
TRBJ1-4,NA,NA,TRBV6-2/TRBV6-3,CASSKSTGLGEKLFF,TGTGCCAGCAGTAAAAGTACAGGGTTGGGCGAAAAACTGTTTTTT
TRBJ2-2,NA,NA,TRBV21-1,CASSPWTGADTGELFF,TGTGCCAGCAGCCCCTGGACAGGGGCCGACACCGGGGAGCTGTTTTTT
TRBJ2-6,NA,NA,TRBV27,CASRAWAVDWKASGANVLTF,TGTGCCAGCAGGGCGTGGGCAGTGGATTGGAAGGCGTCTGGGGCCAACGTCCTGACTTTC
TRBJ2-5,NA,NA,TRBV29-1,CSVANQRQDFQETQYF,TGCAGCGTTGCAAACCAGCGACAGGATTTCCAAGAGACCCAGTACTTC
TRBJ2-7,TRBD1,NA,TRBV28,CATWDRANYEQYF,TGTGCCACCTGGGACAGGGCTAACTACGAGCAGTACTTC
TRBJ2-7,TRBD2,NA,TRBV3-1/TRBV3-2,CASSQNPTSVNEQYF,TGTGCCAGCAGCCAAAACCCGACTAGCGTAAACGAGCAGTACTTC
TRBJ2-1,TRBD2,NA,TRBV2,CASHSGLAAHDEQFF,TGTGCCAGTCATTCGGGACTAGCGGCTCACGATGAGCAGTTCTTC
TRBJ2-7,TRBD2,NA,TRBV6-1,CASSERAGGADEQYF,TGTGCCAGCAGTGAAAGGGCGGGGGGGGCGGACGAGCAGTACTTC
TRBJ1-2,TRBD1,NA,TRBV5-4,CASNRQGLFPTF,TGTGCCAGCAACAGACAGGGGTTGTTTCCCACCTTC
TRBJ2-7,NA,NA,TRBV6-1,CASSEADLKSGYEQYF,TGTGCCAGCAGTGAAGCGGACCTTAAGAGCGGCTACGAGCAGTACTTC
TRBJ1-2,NA,once,TRBV30,CAWSGGYGYTF,TGTGCCTGGAGCGGGGGCTATGGCTACACCTTC
TRBJ2-1,TRBD1,NA,TRBV6-4,CASRRDRGHEQFF,TGTGCCAGCAGACGGGACAGGGGCCATGAGCAGTTCTTC
TRBJ1-2,NA,NA,TRBV28,CASRSRLINYGYTF,TGTGCCAGCAGATCCAGACTGATTAACTATGGCTACACCTTC
TRBJ1-1,NA,once,TRBV2,CASMYSEGDTEAFF,TGTGCCAGCATGTATAGCGAAGGAGACACTGAAGCTTTCTTT
TRBJ2-3,TRBD2,NA,TRBV27,CASSWTSGQDTQYF,TGTGCCAGCAGTTGGACTAGCGGTCAGGATACGCAGTATTTT
TRBJ2-7,TRBD1,once,TRBV4-2,CASSQTFGTVAYEQYF,TGTGCCAGCAGCCAAACATTTGGGACAGTCGCCTACGAGCAGTACTTC
TRBJ2-2,TRBD1,once,TRBV23-1,CTNRGRANTGELFF,TGCACAAACAGGGGGCGGGCGAACACCGGGGAGCTGTTTTTT
TRBJ1-2,TRBD1,NA,TRBV12-5,CASGPPNRGLSNGYTF,TGTGCTAGTGGTCCTCCGAACAGGGGGCTCTCTAACGGCTACACCTTC
TRBJ2-7,TRBD1,NA,TRBV6-5,CASSYQTGKSYEQYF,TGTGCCAGCAGTTACCAGACAGGGAAATCCTACGAGCAGTACTTC
TRBJ2-5,TRBD2,NA,TRBV7-3,CASSQAGLAGGETQYF,TGTGCCAGCAGCCAAGCGGGACTAGCGGGAGGAGAGACCCAGTACTTC
TRBJ2-1,TRBD2,NA,TRBV7-9,CASSLVSSGGHNEQFF,TGTGCCAGCAGCTTAGTCTCTAGCGGGGGGCACAATGAGCAGTTCTTC